Below are 14 T cell receptor beta chains sequenced from a single sample in a study of cytomegalovirus exposure and HLA in healthy donors. Method: immunoSEQ multiplex PCR; TCRdb's copy keeps in-frame clones and lacks some. Of 150,000 to 180,000 clones in the sample, around 84% were seen once. The sequenced material came from PBMCs. The receptors derive from a human donor in good health.

V usage is TRBV11-3 and J usage is TRBJ2-2, with a tentative D call TRBD2 (5 bases). The length of the CDR3 is 16 residues. The germline CDR1 and CDR2 sequences are SGHNT and YENEEA. With 0 bases removed from V and 1 base from J, the gap between germline ends came to 9 bases. The CDR3 coding sequence is TGTGCCAGCAGCTTAGAAACCGGGGTGAACACCGGGGAGCTGTTTTTT. Amino acid sequence: CASSLETGVNTGELFF.

The CDR3: CASSLGTVVGYTF. CDR3 nucleotide sequence: TGTGCCAGCAGCCTGGGGACAGTCGTTGGCTACACCTTC. The V call is TRBV5-6, the J call TRBJ1-2; TRBD1 agrees at 7 bases. Germline V gene data show CDR1 as SGHDT and CDR2 as YYEEEE. This CDR3 has 13 amino acids. The J segment lost 7 bases and the V segment lost 4 bases, leaving 7 bases of the junction unmatched.

This rearrangement joins TRBV6-5 to TRBJ2-1, with D possibly matching TRBD1 (5 bases). Germline V lookup: CDR1 MNHEY, CDR2 SVGAGI. Deletions cut 0 bases from V and 9 bases from J, with 15 bases between. This CDR3 region has 15 residues. The CDR3 spells CASSYSGPGGAEQFF. The CDR3 region has the DNA TGTGCCAGCAGTTACTCGGGTCCGGGTGGGGCTGAGCAGTTCTTC.

The V call is TRBV28, the J call TRBJ1-5; 9 nucleotides match TRBD1. CDR1 and CDR2 from the germline V gene are MDHEN and SYDVKM. The CDR3 covers 16 residues. The V gene end was trimmed by 2 bases and the J gene end by 6 bases; junction bases not matched to a gene: 8. The CDR3 is CASSLPGTGLFQPQHF. DNA of the CDR3: TGTGCCAGCAGTTTACCCGGGACAGGGTTGTTTCAGCCCCAGCATTTT.

This clone showed up just once. The chain recombines TRBV11-2 with TRBJ2-5; TRBD2 agrees at 10 bases. Trimming at V came to 2 bases and at J to 3 bases, leaving 6 bases not matched to a gene. Germline CDR1 SGHAT, CDR2 FQNNGV. This CDR3 has 16 residues. The DNA for the CDR3 is TGTGCCAGCAGCTTAACGGTAGCGGGGGGAAAAGAGACCCAGTACTTC. Its protein product is CASSLTVAGGKETQYF.

This clone was found once. CDR3 amino acids: CASSFGGLATGELFF. The CDR3 DNA follows: TGCGCCAGCAGCTTCGGGGGTTTGGCCACCGGGGAGCTGTTTTTT. V usage is TRBV5-1 and J usage is TRBJ2-2; TRBD2 is a possible D gene (6 bases). Trimming removed 2 bases at V and 4 bases at J, with 12 bases between. Germline values: CDR1 SGHRS, CDR2 YFSETQ. The CDR3 spans 15 residues.

Only one count was recorded for this clone. The CDR3 DNA sequence: TGTGCCAGCAGACGCTATCCGGGACAGGTCAATCAGCCCCAGCATTTT. This sequence encodes CASRRYPGQVNQPQHF. The chain recombines TRBV27 with TRBJ1-5; 8 positions match TRBD1. CDR1 and CDR2 (germline): MNHEY, SMNVEV (reference sequence). This CDR3 has 16 residues. With 6 bases clipped from V and 3 bases from J, the junction kept 10 bases outside the gene matches.

The chain links TRBV6-6 to TRBJ1-4; TRBD1 might be the D (6 bases). Trimming left V 5 bases short and J 7 bases short, with 14 bases between. CDR3 size: 14 residues. Germline V gene sequence: CDR1 MNHNY, CDR2 SVGAGI (reference sequence). This CDR3 is CASSLLQGSEKLFF. DNA for the CDR3: TGTGCCAGCAGTCTCTTACAGGGTAGTGAAAAACTGTTTTTT.

The genes are TRBV6-5 and TRBJ1-2, with TRBD1 matching over 8 bases. The J segment lost 8 bases and the V segment lost 6 bases, leaving 11 bases of the junction unmatched. Germline loops: CDR1 MNHEY, CDR2 SVGAGI. CDR3 length: 14 residues. The CDR3 protein is CASRERTGSRGYTF. The CDR3 coding sequence is TGTGCCAGCAGGGAGAGGACAGGGAGTAGGGGCTACACCTTC.

The rearrangement links TRBV30 to TRBJ2-6; the D gene is possibly TRBD1 (6 bases). The germline V gene has CDR1 GTSNPN and CDR2 SVGIG (reference sequence). The CDR3 has 15 amino acids. V was pared by 3 bases and J by 2 bases, with 11 bases between. The CDR3 is CAWSLGGTGANVLTF. As DNA, the CDR3 is TGTGCCTGGAGCCTAGGGGGAACTGGGGCCAACGTCCTGACTTTC.

The chain couples TRBV5-4 to TRBJ2-1; D not resolved. There are 13 residues in the CDR3. V lost 0 bases and J 6 bases, leaving 7 bases between the germline ends. Germline V lookup: CDR1 SGHNT, CDR2 YYREEE (reference sequence). In DNA form, the CDR3 reads TGTGCCAGCAGCTTGGTTAGTATCAATGAGCAGTTCTTC. This translates into CASSLVSINEQFF.

The chain joins TRBV6-5 to TRBJ2-1; D may be TRBD2 (5 bases). V shed 8 bases and J shed 6 bases, with 20 bases lying between them. CDR3 length: 15 amino acids. In germline, CDR1 is MNHEY, CDR2 SVGAGI. CDR3 amino acids: CASGTRASVGNEQFF. DNA of the CDR3: TGTGCCAGCGGTACTAGGGCCTCAGTGGGCAATGAGCAGTTCTTC.

The chain carries TRBV5-4 and TRBJ2-5, with D unresolved. The V and J ends lost 1 base and 5 bases respectively, with 12 bases between them. Germline V gene sequence: CDR1 SGHNT, CDR2 YYREEE (reference sequence). There are 14 residues in the CDR3. The CDR3 protein is CASSLYSSRETQYF. CDR3 sequence (DNA): TGTGCCAGCAGCTTGTACAGCTCCCGGGAGACCCAGTACTTC.

There are a few counts of this clone. V gene TRBV7-9 combines with J gene TRBJ2-7; 8 nucleotides agree with TRBD1. Germline CDR1 reads SEHNR; CDR2 reads FQNEAQ (reference sequence). J gave up 5 bases and V 4 bases, and 7 bases lay outside the gene matches. The CDR3 length is 14 residues. The CDR3 loop reads CASSSRDRIHEQYF. In nucleotides, the CDR3 is TGTGCCAGCAGCTCCCGGGACAGGATCCACGAGCAGTACTTC.